This T cell receptor (beta chain) was retrieved from a study of cytomegalovirus exposure and HLA in healthy donors. Turning to the study itself: The study's early data release held some 85 million unique TCRs from HLA-typed donors.

Worth noting for this clone: Its antigen is unidentified.

Points from the study as a whole: In an earlier analysis, most TCR beta V segments were productive about 90% or about 30% of the time.

The PCR ran on 60 Vbeta and 13 Jbeta primers. TCRdb's copy holds only in-frame clones and misses some; the assay was immunoSEQ multiplex PCR. Among around 180,000 clones listed, 70% to 90% were seen once. The TCR comes from a woman aged 18-30 years in good health and CMV-seropositive. Specimen: PBMCs.

This CDR3 reads CASSLDGGLWGYTF. The CDR3 region has the DNA TGTGCCAGCAGCTTAGATGGCGGGTTGTGGGGCTACACCTTC. The genes are TRBV11-2 and TRBJ1-2; D unclear. Per the germline V gene, CDR1 is SGHAT and CDR2 is FQNNGV. CDR3 length: 14 amino acids. Trimming shortened V by 0 bases and J by 8 bases, and 13 bases separated the two germline ends.